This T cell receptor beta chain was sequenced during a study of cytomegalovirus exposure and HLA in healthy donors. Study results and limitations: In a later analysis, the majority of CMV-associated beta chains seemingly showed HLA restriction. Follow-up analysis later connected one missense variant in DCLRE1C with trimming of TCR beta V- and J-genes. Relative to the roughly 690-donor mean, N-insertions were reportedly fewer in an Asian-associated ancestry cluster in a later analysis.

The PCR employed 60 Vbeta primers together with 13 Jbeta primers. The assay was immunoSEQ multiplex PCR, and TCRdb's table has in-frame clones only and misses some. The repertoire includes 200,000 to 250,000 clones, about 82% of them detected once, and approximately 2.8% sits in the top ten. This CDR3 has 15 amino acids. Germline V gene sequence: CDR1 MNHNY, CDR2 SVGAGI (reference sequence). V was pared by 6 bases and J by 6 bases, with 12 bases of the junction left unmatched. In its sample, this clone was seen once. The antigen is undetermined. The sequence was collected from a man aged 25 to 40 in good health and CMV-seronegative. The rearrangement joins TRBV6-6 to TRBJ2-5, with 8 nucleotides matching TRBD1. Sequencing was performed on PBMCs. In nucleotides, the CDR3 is TGTGCCAGCAGCCCAATTCAGGGGGCCGGAAAGACCCAGTACTTC. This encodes CASSPIQGAGKTQYF.